The subject of this entry is one T cell receptor beta chain. The antigen is unknown. Sample time point: cycle 4 day 1 (C4D1), after less than seven weeks of nivolumab. Brentuximab vedotin exposure varied among the patients, all of whom had relapsed after autologous stem cell transplantation. These data are taken from a study of PD-1 blockade in classical Hodgkin lymphoma. Study context: A 3 mg/kg intravenous dose of nivolumab was received by patients every 2 weeks. Study-level findings and limits: For complete responders, baseline diversity was comparable to that of newly diagnosed patients. The drivers behind the repertoire differences, possibly disease activity or prior therapy, remain undefined.

Clones were read by immunoSEQ multiplex PCR, and TCRdb kept only the in-frame ones, dropping some. The sample has fewer than 100,000 clones, 90% to 95% seen once. This CDR3 is built from 12 residues. V was pared by 4 bases and J by 9 bases, with 12 bases between. Germline loops: CDR1 MGHRA, CDR2 YSYEKL. The chain carries TRBV4-1 and TRBJ1-1; possible D gene TRBD1, 5 bases. The clonotype originates from a human donor with classical Hodgkin lymphoma. This specimen was peripheral blood mononuclear cells (PBMCs), taken before the fourth cycle of nivolumab. Written as DNA, the CDR3 is TGCGCCAGCAGCCGGGACGGCTTGAAAGCTTTCTTT. Amino acids: CASSRDGLKAFF.